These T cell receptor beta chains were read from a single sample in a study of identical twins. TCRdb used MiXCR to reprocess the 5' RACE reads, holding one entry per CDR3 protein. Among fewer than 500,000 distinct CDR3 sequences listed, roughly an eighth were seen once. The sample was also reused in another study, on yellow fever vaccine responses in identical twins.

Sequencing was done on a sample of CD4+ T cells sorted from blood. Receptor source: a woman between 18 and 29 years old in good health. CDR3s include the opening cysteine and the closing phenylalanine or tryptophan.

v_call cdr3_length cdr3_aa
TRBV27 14 CASRGGWSREKLFF
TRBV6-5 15 CASSYSSPVQETQYF
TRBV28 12 CASSWVGETQYF
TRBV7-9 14 CASSFAQTDYEQYF
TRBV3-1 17 CASSQDDAGDGTDTQYF
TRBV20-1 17 CSARVSGRAAGEETQYF
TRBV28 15 CASSDPGSGANVLTF
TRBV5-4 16 CASSLGTGTGVDEQFF
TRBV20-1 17 CSARDDGQGTGANVLTF
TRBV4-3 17 CVSSRSQGLAGTGELFF
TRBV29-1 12 CSVAGGADIQYF
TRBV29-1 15 CSASGLAGVSDEQYF
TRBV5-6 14 CASSFSVGDTEAFF
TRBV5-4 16 CASSFSLAGGQETQYF
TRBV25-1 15 CASSVAGAYNSPLHF
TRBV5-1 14 CASSLAEGQGEAFF
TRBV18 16 CASSLYRGIDNEKLFF
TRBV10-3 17 CAISTSGVAGGRETQYF
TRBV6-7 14 CARRTTGSGNTIYF
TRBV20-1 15 CSAQNGLAGGPTLYF
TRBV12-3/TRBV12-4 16 CASRYSGRRGTDTQYF
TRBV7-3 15 CASSQNSGSYNEQFF
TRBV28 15 CASSLWTSGRNEQYF
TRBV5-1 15 CASSPGLAGTEEQFF
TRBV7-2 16 CASSLRHSSYNSPLHF
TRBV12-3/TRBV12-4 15 CASSLVGTGPYEQYF
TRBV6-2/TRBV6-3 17 CASSYSLDRDAKNIQYF